One and the same sample provided the 27 T cell receptor beta chains below, sequenced in a study of molecular identifiers for immune sequencing clone quantification. TCRdb used MiXCR to reprocess the PCR reads, holding one entry per CDR3 protein. The table includes about 500,000 distinct CDR3 sequences, around 23% detected once. Sequences were obtained from naive CD8+ T cells from blood, with Jurkat cell RNA spiked in. The subset denotes: FACS-sorted CD8+CD4-CCR7+CD45RA+ naive T cells. The receptors come from a human donor in good health. Some libraries in this study had Jurkat cell RNA spiked in.

The sample holds a few counts of this clonotype. The chain is built from TRBV27 and TRBJ2-1, with TRBD1 matching over 7 bases. CDR3 length: 15 amino acids. V gave up 5 bases and J gave up 2 bases; unmatched junction bases: 6. The germline gives CDR1 MNHEY, CDR2 SMNVEV (reference sequence). CDR3 loop: CASSPGTETYNEQFF. CDR3 bases: TGTGCCAGCAGTCCCGGGACAGAAACCTACAATGAGCAGTTCTTC.

This rearrangement joins TRBV2 to TRBJ1-5; D remains ambiguous. Trimming stripped 6 bases from V and 6 bases from J, with 12 bases between. This CDR3 has 13 amino acids. CDR1 is SNHLY, CDR2 FYNNEI, per germline. The CDR3 reads CASSDRTFQPQHF. The CDR3 DNA reads TGTGCCAGCAGCGACCGGACGTTTCAGCCCCAGCATTTT.

Only a few counts were recorded for this clonotype. The J gene is TRBJ2-7, the V gene TRBV29-1; 9 bases fit TRBD1. The V gene's germline CDR1 is SQVTM and CDR2 ANQGSEA. The trim removed 1 base at V and 3 bases at J, leaving 4 bases unmatched. This CDR3 has 14 residues. The CDR3 coding sequence is TGCAGCGTTGAAGGGACAGGGGAGGTCTACGAGCAGTACTTC. Translation: CSVEGTGEVYEQYF.

The V and J genes are TRBV5-5 and TRBJ2-5; TRBD1 agrees at 8 bases. The junction had 6 bases not matched to a gene; V was cut back by 3 bases and J by 2 bases. Germline V gene data show CDR1 as SGHKS and CDR2 as YYEKEE (reference sequence). CDR3 size: 15 residues. This chain's CDR3 is CASSSGQVLQETQYF. The DNA for the CDR3 is TGTGCCAGCAGCTCGGGACAGGTCTTACAAGAGACCCAGTACTTC.

This clonotype came up many times. This chain joins TRBV28 and TRBJ1-5; weak D call: TRBD1 (6 bases). Germline-derived CDR1 and CDR2 are MDHEN and SYDVKM. CDR3 length equals 15 residues. V lost 3 bases and J 1 base, leaving 10 bases between the germline ends. This CDR3 reads CASSFWGASNQPQHF. The DNA of the CDR3 is TGTGCCAGCAGTTTTTGGGGGGCCAGCAATCAGCCCCAGCATTTT. Variable domain in full (rest from reference TRBV28 and TRBJ1-5): DVKVTQSSRYLVKRTGEKVFLECVQDMDHENMFWYRQDPGLGLRLIYFSYDVKMKEKGDIPEGYSVSREKKERFSLILESASTNQTSMYLCASSFWGASNQPQHFGDGTRLSIL.

With regard to this clonotype: This sequence may be a read error, since a much larger clone differs from it by one base. The gene calls are TRBV7-6 and TRBJ2-3; tentatively, D is TRBD1 or TRBD2 (5 bases each). Trimming shortened V by 5 bases and J by 2 bases, and 11 bases separated the two germline ends. The CDR3 consists of 14 residues. Germline V gene lookup returns CDR1 SGHVS and CDR2 FNYEAQ. This CDR3 reads CASSVEGFTDTQYF. Written as DNA, the CDR3 is TGTGCCAGCAGCGTAGAGGGGTTCACAGATACGCAGTATTTT.

This clonotype occurred many times. This chain links TRBV28 with TRBJ1-4; D ambiguous. There are 12 residues in the CDR3. Trimming left V 3 bases short and J 5 bases short, with 4 bases between. Per the germline V gene, CDR1 is MDHEN and CDR2 is SYDVKM. In DNA, the CDR3 is TGTGCCAGCAGTTTTTCCAATGAAAAACTGTTTTTT. The encoded protein is CASSFSNEKLFF.

A remark on this clonotype: Given a much more abundant clone one base away, this may be a read error. The V and J genes are TRBV4-1 and TRBJ1-1; D gene ambiguous. CDR1 MGHRA and CDR2 YSYEKL come from the germline V gene. Trimming took 4 bases from V and 5 from J, leaving 17 bases between them. The CDR3 extends over 15 amino acids. CDR3 loop: CASSPPPPIGTEAFF. CDR3 DNA: TGCGCCAGCAGCCCCCCGCCTCCAATCGGGACTGAAGCTTTCTTT.

On this clonotype: This CDR3 fails to terminate in the conserved phenylalanine or tryptophan, so it likely reflects a read error. V is TRBV19 and J is TRBJ2-3, with TRBD2 matching 9 bases. CDR3 length: 13 amino acids. Looked up from germline, CDR1 is LNHDA and CDR2 is SQIVND (reference sequence). After removal of 4 bases from V and 6 bases from J, the junction contained 2 bases not matched to a gene. This chain's CDR3 is CASSRLADDTQYS. The CDR3 DNA sequence: TGTGCCAGTAGTAGACTAGCGGACGATACGCAGTATTCT.

This clonotype has a handful of counts. This rearrangement joins TRBV4-1 to TRBJ2-4, with D perhaps TRBD2 (5 bases). Trimming left V 0 bases short and J 0 bases short, with 9 bases between. The CDR3 is 16 amino acids. Germline V gene data show CDR1 as MGHRA and CDR2 as YSYEKL. The CDR3 DNA sequence: TGCGCCAGCAGCCAAGATTCAGCGGTAGCCAAAAACATTCAGTACTTC. It encodes CASSQDSAVAKNIQYF.

For this clonotype: The junction does not match germline at one end; this may be a read error. This rearrangement joins TRBV6-5 to TRBJ2-7, with TRBD2 matching over 10 bases. The CDR3 is 16 amino acids. Germline V gene lookup returns CDR1 MNHEY and CDR2 SVGAGI. In DNA form, the CDR3 reads TGTGCCAGCAGTTACTCGGCTAGCGGGAGCATCTACGGGCAGTACTTC. This sequence encodes CASSYSASGSIYGQYF.

Worth noting for this clonotype: This may arise from a read error, as a much more abundant clone is one base away. This chain joins TRBV28 and TRBJ2-1; 10 bases are a match to TRBD2. The germline V gene encodes CDR1 MDHEN and CDR2 SYDVKM. This CDR3 is 14 amino acids long. DNA of the CDR3: TGTGCCCGCAGTCCCACTAGCGGGATGGTTGAGCAGTTCTTC. Its translation is CARSPTSGMVEQFF.

This clonotype appeared a few times. The genes are TRBV14 and TRBJ1-1; D is ambiguous. Trimming took off 0 bases at V and 4 bases at J, with 12 bases between the two ends. The CDR3 sequence is 15 residues long. The germline gives CDR1 SGHDN, CDR2 FVKESK. CDR3 amino acids: CASSQDVASGTEAFF. In DNA, the CDR3 is TGTGCCAGCAGCCAAGATGTGGCGAGTGGCACTGAAGCTTTCTTT.

This clonotype has a handful of counts. The chain is built from TRBV29-1 and TRBJ2-7, with D possibly TRBD1 on 6 matching bases. The CDR3 length is 11 residues. Per germline, CDR1 SQVTM and CDR2 ANQGSEA. V gave up 0 bases and J gave up 9 bases, with 9 bases separating them. The CDR3 region has the DNA TGCAGCGTTGAAGACAGGGGACCGCAGTACTTC. It specifies CSVEDRGPQYF.

This clonotype was recorded many times. The gene calls are TRBV3-1 and TRBJ2-5; 10 nucleotides align to TRBD1. Looked up from germline, CDR1 is LGHDT and CDR2 is YNNKEL (reference sequence). The junction had 3 bases not matched to a gene; V was cut back by 5 bases and J by 3 bases. CDR3 length: 14 amino acids. CDR3 bases: TGTGCCAGCAGCGGACAGGGGGAAGAAGAGACCCAGTACTTC. Its translation is CASSGQGEEETQYF.

This clonotype was picked up a small number of times. The chain has TRBV28 and TRBJ2-1; TRBD1 is a possible D gene (5 bases). This CDR3 contains 15 residues. Trimming pared 3 bases from V and 0 bases from J, leaving 9 bases between. Per germline, CDR1 MDHEN and CDR2 SYDVKM. CDR3 amino acids: CASSFGRASYNEQFF. The CDR3, as DNA: TGTGCCAGCAGTTTTGGCAGGGCCTCCTACAATGAGCAGTTCTTC.

Many counts were recorded for this clonotype. V is TRBV4-3 and J is TRBJ1-3; D is perhaps TRBD1 (5 bases). This CDR3 region has 16 residues. With 6 bases removed from V and 1 base from J, the gap between germline ends came to 16 bases. Per germline, CDR1 LGHNA and CDR2 YSLEER. CDR3 loop: CASSLARDGSGNTIYF. As DNA, the CDR3 is TGCGCCAGCAGTCTAGCCAGGGACGGTTCTGGAAACACCATATATTTT.

V and J are TRBV29-1 and TRBJ2-1, with D unresolved. CDR3 length: 14 residues. Trimming took off 1 base at V and 4 bases at J, with 11 bases between the two ends. The germline V gene has CDR1 SQVTM and CDR2 ANQGSEA. CDR3 DNA: TGCAGCGTTGAAGTCTCGCTAGATTACAATGAGCAGTTCTTC. Translated, it gives CSVEVSLDYNEQFF.

J is TRBJ2-3 and V is TRBV20-1, with D perhaps TRBD1 (5 bases). V lost 5 bases, J lost 3 bases, and 24 bases lay in between. Germline V gene lookup returns CDR1 DFQATT and CDR2 SNEGSKA (reference sequence). CDR3 length: 17 amino acids. This chain's CDR3 is CSAVLVAVHKGTDTQYF. The DNA for the CDR3 is TGCAGTGCTGTTCTTGTGGCTGTCCACAAGGGGACAGATACGCAGTATTTT.

This clonotype occurred many times. The chain uses TRBV6-2 or TRBV6-3 and TRBJ2-7; D is unresolved. Germline loops: CDR1 MNHEY, CDR2 SVGEGT. The ends were cut back, 6 bases at V and 5 bases at J, with 8 bases in the middle. The CDR3 is 11 amino acids. The CDR3 protein is CASSVSDEQYF. In nucleotides, the CDR3 is TGTGCCAGCAGCGTCAGCGACGAGCAGTACTTC.

The chain recombines TRBV6-2 or TRBV6-3 with TRBJ2-7, with D possibly being TRBD2 (7 bases). This CDR3 has 15 residues. Trimming removed 2 bases at V and 3 bases at J, with 14 bases between. Germline V lookup: CDR1 MNHEY, CDR2 SVGEGT. The CDR3 DNA reads as TGTGCCAGCAGTTACGGGAGGGGGTACGTCTACGAGCAGTACTTC. Its translation is CASSYGRGYVYEQYF.

In its sample, this clonotype was seen a few times. The chain combines TRBV14 with TRBJ1-3; D uncertain. Germline CDR1 and CDR2: SGHDN and FVKESK. The V and J ends lost 1 base and 9 bases respectively, with 10 bases between them. The CDR3 extends over 13 amino acids. Written as DNA, the CDR3 is TGTGCCAGCAGCCAAGTACGGGGAGGCACCATATATTTT. Its protein product is CASSQVRGGTIYF.

In its sample, this clonotype was seen a few times. The V gene is TRBV14, the J gene TRBJ2-1; D might be TRBD1 or TRBD2, each matching 5 bases. CDR3 length equals 15 residues. The germline gives CDR1 SGHDN, CDR2 FVKESK. With 0 bases removed from V and 4 bases from J, the gap between germline ends came to 10 bases. The CDR3 here is CASSQEGEWYNEQFF. CDR3 in DNA: TGTGCCAGCAGCCAAGAAGGGGAGTGGTACAATGAGCAGTTCTTC. Based on the CDR3 plus reference TRBV14 and TRBJ2-1, the full variable domain is EAGVTQFPSHSVIEKGQTVTLRCDPISGHDNLYWYRRVMGKEIKFLLHFVKESKQDESGMPNNRFLAERTGGTYSTLKVQPAELEDSGVYFCASSQEGEWYNEQFFGPGTRLTVL.

This clonotype was detected a few times. A single base separates this from a much larger clone, so it may be a read error. This chain uses TRBV23-1 with TRBJ2-3, with a tentative D call TRBD1 (5 bases). TRBV23-1 is sorted into the ORF group, with uncertain function. CDR3 length: 19 amino acids. The CDR3 DNA reads TGCGCCAGCAGGCAGACACTGAATATTGGACACCCCTGCGCAGATACGCGGTATTTT. Protein product: CASRQTLNIGHPCADTRYF.

This clonotype showed up just a few times. The gene calls are TRBV6-2 or TRBV6-3 and TRBJ1-1, with D possibly matching TRBD1 (5 bases). Germline V gives CDR1 MNHEY, CDR2 SVGEGT. This CDR3 is built from 12 residues. Trimming removed 5 bases from V and 5 bases from J, with 9 bases in between. For the CDR3, the DNA is TGTGCCAGCAGTCAGGGTTGGACTGAAGCTTTCTTT. Protein sequence: CASSQGWTEAFF.

This clonotype was counted at least ten times. The gene calls are TRBV12-3 or TRBV12-4 and TRBJ1-1, with a weak D call TRBD1 (5 bases). The CDR3 runs to 16 residues. V was cut by 6 bases and J by 3 bases, with 20 bases left in between. This CDR3 reads CASSLIPRAMDTEAFF. The CDR3 nucleotides read TGTGCCAGCAGCCTAATCCCCAGGGCGATGGACACTGAAGCTTTCTTT.

This clonotype was detected a few times. The chain uses TRBV4-1 and TRBJ2-3; D not certain. Germline loops: CDR1 MGHRA, CDR2 YSYEKL. Trimming left V 3 bases short and J 2 bases short, with 12 bases between. This CDR3 is built from 15 residues. The CDR3 protein is CASSQAQSSTDTQYF. CDR3 bases: TGCGCCAGCAGCCAGGCCCAGAGCTCCACAGATACGCAGTATTTT.